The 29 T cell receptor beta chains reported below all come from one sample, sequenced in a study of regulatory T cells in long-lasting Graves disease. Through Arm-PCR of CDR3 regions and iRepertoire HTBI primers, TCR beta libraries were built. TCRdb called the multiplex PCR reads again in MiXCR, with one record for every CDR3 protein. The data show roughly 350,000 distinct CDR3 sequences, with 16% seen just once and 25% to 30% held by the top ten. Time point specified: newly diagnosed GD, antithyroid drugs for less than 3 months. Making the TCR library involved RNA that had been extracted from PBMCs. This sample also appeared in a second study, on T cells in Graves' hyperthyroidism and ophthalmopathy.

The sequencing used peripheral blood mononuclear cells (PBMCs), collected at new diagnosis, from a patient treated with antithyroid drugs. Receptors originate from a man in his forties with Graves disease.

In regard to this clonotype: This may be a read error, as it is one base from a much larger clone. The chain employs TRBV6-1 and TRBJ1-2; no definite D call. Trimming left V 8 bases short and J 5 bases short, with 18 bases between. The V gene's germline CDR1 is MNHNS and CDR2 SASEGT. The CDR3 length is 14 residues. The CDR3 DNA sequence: TGTGCCAGCTCACCATCGCGGCAGTCTTATGGCTACACCTTC. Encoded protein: CASSPSRQSYGYTF.

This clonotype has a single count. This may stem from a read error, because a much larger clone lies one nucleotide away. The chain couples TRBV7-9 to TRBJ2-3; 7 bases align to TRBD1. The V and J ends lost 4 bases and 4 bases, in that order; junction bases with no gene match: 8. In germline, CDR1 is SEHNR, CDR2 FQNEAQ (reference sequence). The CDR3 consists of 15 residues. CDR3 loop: CASSSRQGSADTQYF. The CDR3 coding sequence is TGTGCCAGCAGCTCCAGACAGGGATCCGCAGATACGCAGTATTTT.

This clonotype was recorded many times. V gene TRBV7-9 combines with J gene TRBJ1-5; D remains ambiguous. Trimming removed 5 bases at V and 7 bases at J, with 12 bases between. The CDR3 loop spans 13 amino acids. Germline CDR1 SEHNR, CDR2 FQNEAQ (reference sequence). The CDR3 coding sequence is TGTGCCAGCAGCCTTGTCGAAGGGCAGCCCCAGCATTTT. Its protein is CASSLVEGQPQHF.

The CDR3 nucleotides are TGTGCCAGCGTCCTTAGTGGTGGGACGAAGGGGGTGGCTGAAGCTTTCTTT. The encoded protein is CASVLSGGTKGVAEAFF. The chain couples TRBV27 to TRBJ1-1, with TRBD1 as a possible D gene (6 bases). Trimming took 8 bases from V and 6 from J, leaving 28 bases between them. CDR1 and CDR2 (germline): MNHEY, SMNVEV (reference sequence). The CDR3 is 17 amino acids.

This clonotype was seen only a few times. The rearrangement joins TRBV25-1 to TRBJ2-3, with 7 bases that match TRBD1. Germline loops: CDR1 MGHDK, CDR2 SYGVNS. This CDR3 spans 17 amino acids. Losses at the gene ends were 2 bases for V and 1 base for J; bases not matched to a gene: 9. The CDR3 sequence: CASSEGTPGQRTDTQYF. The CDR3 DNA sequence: TGTGCCAGCAGTGAAGGCACCCCGGGACAGCGCACAGATACGCAGTATTTT.

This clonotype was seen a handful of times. The CDR3 spells CASRITGGYDGYTF. In DNA, the CDR3 is TGTGCCAGCAGAATAACAGGGGGCTACGATGGCTACACCTTC. The rearrangement uses TRBV28 and TRBJ1-2, with 9 nucleotides matching TRBD1. Germline trimming cut 6 bases from V and 6 bases from J; bases unmatched to any gene: 8. The V gene's germline CDR1 is MDHEN and CDR2 SYDVKM. The CDR3 loop spans 14 amino acids.

The CDR3 region is CSARRGGTFYGYTF. The CDR3 nucleotides are TGCAGTGCTAGAAGGGGGGGGACCTTCTATGGCTACACCTTC. This sequence joins TRBV20-1 and TRBJ1-2; D possibly corresponds to TRBD1 (6 bases). This CDR3 contains 14 residues. In germline, CDR1 is DFQATT, CDR2 SNEGSKA (reference sequence). The V and J ends lost 2 bases and 4 bases respectively, with 14 bases between them.

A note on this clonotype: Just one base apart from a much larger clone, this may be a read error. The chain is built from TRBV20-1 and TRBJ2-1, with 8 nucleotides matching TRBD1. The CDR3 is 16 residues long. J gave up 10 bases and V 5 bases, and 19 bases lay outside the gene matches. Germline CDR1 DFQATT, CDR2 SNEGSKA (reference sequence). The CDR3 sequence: CSASNPRAGGGGEQFF. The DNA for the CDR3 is TGCAGTGCTTCCAATCCCAGGGCAGGGGGCGGCGGGGAGCAGTTCTTC.

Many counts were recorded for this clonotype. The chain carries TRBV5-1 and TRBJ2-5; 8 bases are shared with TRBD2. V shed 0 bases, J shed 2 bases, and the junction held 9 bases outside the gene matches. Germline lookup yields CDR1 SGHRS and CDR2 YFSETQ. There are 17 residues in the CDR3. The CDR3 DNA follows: TGCGCCAGCAGCTTGGAGGGTATTTTAGCGGGACAAGAGACCCAGTACTTC. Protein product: CASSLEGILAGQETQYF.

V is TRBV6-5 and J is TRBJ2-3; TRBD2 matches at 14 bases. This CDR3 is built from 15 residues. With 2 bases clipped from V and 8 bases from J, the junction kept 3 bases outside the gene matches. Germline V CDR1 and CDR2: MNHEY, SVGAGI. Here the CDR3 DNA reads TGTGCCAGCAGTTACCCCGGGACTAGCGGGGGTACGCAGTATTTT. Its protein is CASSYPGTSGGTQYF.

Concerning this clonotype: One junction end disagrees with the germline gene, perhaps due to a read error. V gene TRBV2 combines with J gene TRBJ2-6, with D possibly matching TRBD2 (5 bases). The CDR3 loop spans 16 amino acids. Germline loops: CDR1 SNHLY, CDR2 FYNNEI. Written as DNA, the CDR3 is TGTGCCAGCGGTGAGAGGGAAGTCTGGGGGGCCAACGTCCTGACTTTC. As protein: CASGEREVWGANVLTF. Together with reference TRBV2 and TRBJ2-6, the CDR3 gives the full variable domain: EPEVTQTPSHQVTQMGQEVILRCVPISNHLYFYWYRQILGQKVEFLVSFYNNEISEKSEIFDDQFSVERPDGSNFTLKIRSTKLEDSAMYFCASGEREVWGANVLTFGAGSRLTVL.

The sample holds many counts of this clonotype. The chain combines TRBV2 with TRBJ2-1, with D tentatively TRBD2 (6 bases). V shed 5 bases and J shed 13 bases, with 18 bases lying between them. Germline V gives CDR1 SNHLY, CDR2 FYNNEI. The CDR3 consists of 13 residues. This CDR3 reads CASSIRDLIGQFF. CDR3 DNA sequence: TGTGCCAGCAGTATCCGGGACTTGATAGGTCAGTTCTTC.

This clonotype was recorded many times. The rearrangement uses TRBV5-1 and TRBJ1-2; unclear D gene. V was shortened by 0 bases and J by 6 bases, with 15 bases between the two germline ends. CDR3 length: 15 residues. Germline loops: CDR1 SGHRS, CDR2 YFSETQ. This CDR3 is CASSLGWGAQDGYTF. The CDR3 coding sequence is TGCGCCAGCAGCTTGGGCTGGGGAGCCCAGGATGGCTACACCTTC.

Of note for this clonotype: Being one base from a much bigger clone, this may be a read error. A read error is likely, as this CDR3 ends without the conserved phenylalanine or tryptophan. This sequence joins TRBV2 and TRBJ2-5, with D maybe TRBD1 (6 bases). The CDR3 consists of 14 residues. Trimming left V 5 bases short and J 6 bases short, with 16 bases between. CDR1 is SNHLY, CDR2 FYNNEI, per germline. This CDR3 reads CASSQPGTLQTQYL. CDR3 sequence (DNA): TGTGCCAGCAGTCAGCCTGGGACATTACAGACCCAGTACCTC.

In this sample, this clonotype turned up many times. The CDR3 region is CASSPPYQGAVGYEQYF. The DNA for the CDR3 is TGTGCCAGCTCACCACCGTATCAGGGGGCTGTAGGGTACGAGCAGTACTTC. The J gene is TRBJ2-7, the V gene TRBV18; 8 bases match TRBD1. From germline, CDR1 is KGHSH and CDR2 LQKENI. The CDR3 is 17 residues long. V gave up 0 bases and J gave up 4 bases; unmatched junction bases: 11.

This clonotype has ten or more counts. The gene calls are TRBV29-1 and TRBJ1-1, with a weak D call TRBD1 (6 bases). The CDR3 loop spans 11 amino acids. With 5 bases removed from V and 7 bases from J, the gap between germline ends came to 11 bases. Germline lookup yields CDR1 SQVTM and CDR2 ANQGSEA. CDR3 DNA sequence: TGCAGCGTTCAGGGGCATGGTGAAGCTTTCTTT. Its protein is CSVQGHGEAFF.

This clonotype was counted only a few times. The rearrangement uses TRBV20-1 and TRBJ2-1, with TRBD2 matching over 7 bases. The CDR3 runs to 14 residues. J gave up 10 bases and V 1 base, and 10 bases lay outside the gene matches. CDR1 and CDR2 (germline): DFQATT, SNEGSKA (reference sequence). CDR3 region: CSARVAGYTGEQFF. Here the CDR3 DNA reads TGCAGTGCTAGAGTAGCGGGTTACACCGGGGAGCAGTTCTTC.

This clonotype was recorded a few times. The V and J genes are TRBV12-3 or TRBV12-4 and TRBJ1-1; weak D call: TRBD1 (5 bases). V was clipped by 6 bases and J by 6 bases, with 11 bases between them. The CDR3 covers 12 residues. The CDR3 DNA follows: TGTGCCAGCAGGATAAAAGGGGCTGAAGCTTTCTTT. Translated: CASRIKGAEAFF.

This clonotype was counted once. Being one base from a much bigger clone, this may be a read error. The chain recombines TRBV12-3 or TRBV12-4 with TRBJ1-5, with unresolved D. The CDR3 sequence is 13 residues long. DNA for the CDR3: TGTGCCAGCACCCTATTTAGCAATCAGCCCCAGCGTTTT. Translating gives CASTLFSNQPQRF.

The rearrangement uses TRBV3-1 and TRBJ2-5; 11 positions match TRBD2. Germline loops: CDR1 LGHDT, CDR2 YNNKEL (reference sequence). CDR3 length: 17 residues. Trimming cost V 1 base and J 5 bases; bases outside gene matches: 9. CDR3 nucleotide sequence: TGTGCCAGCAGCCAAGTGCTAGCGGGGGGCCGAAGGGAGACCCAGTACTTC. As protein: CASSQVLAGGRRETQYF.

The chain's CDR3 is CATSDRGGTGRDEQFF. The CDR3 DNA follows: TGTGCCACCAGTGATCGGGGGGGGACAGGGAGGGATGAGCAGTTCTTC. The rearrangement uses TRBV24-1 and TRBJ2-1, with D possibly TRBD1 on 9 matching bases. This CDR3 is built from 16 residues. Trimming shortened V by 3 bases and J by 8 bases, and 19 bases separated the two germline ends. The germline gives CDR1 KGHDR, CDR2 SFDVKD.

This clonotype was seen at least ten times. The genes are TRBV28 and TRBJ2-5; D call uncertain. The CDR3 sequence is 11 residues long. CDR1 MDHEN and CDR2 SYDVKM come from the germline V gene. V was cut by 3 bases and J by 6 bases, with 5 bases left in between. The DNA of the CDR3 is TGTGCCAGCAGTTTGGGCCAGACCCAGTACTTC. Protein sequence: CASSLGQTQYF.

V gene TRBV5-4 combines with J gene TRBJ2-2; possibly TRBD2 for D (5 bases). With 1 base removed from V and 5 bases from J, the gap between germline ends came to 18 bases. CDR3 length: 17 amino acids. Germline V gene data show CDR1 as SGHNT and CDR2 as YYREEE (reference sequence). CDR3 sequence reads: CASSLFSGDGVTGELFF. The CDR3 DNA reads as TGTGCCAGCAGCTTGTTCTCAGGTGACGGGGTTACCGGGGAGCTGTTTTTT.

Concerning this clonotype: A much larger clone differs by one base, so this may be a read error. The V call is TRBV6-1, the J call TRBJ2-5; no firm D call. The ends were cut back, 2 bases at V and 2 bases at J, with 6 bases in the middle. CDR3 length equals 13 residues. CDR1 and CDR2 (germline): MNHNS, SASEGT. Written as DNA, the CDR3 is TGTGCCAGCAGTGAATGGGAACAAGAGACCCAGTACTTC. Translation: CASSEWEQETQYF.

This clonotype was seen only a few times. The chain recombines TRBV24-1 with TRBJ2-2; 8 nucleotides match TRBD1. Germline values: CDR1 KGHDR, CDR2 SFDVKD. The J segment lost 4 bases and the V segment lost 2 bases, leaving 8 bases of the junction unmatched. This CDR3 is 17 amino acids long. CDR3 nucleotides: TGTGCCACCAGTGATTCCCGCGGACAGGGAAGCACCGGGGAGCTGTTTTTT. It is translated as CATSDSRGQGSTGELFF.

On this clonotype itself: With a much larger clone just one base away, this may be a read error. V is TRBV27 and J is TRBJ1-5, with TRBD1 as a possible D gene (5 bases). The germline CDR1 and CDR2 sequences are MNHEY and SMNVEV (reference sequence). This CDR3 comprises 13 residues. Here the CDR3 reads CASSIWGNQPQRF. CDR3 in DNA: TGTGCCAGCAGCATTTGGGGCAATCAGCCCCAGCGTTTT.

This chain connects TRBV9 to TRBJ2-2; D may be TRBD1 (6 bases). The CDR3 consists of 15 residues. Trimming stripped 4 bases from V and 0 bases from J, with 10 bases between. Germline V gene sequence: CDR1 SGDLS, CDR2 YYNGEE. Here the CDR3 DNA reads TGTGCCAGCAGCCAACGGACAGCGAACACCGGGGAGCTGTTTTTT. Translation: CASSQRTANTGELFF.

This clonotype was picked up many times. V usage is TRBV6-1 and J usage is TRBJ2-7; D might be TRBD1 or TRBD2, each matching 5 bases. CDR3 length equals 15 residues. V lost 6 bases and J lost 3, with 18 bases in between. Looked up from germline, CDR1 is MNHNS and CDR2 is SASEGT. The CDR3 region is CASRQAGARSYEQYF. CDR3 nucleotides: TGTGCCAGCAGGCAAGCCGGGGCCAGAAGCTACGAGCAGTACTTC.

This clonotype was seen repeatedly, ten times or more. CDR3 DNA sequence: TGTGCCAGCAGCGAAAAAGATCCGGGCTGGGAATACAATGAGCAGTTCTTC. Translated, it gives CASSEKDPGWEYNEQFF. The chain joins TRBV5-5 to TRBJ2-1; D not resolved. V lost 4 bases and J lost 4, with 21 bases in between. Germline CDR1 and CDR2: SGHKS and YYEKEE (reference sequence). CDR3 size: 17 residues.